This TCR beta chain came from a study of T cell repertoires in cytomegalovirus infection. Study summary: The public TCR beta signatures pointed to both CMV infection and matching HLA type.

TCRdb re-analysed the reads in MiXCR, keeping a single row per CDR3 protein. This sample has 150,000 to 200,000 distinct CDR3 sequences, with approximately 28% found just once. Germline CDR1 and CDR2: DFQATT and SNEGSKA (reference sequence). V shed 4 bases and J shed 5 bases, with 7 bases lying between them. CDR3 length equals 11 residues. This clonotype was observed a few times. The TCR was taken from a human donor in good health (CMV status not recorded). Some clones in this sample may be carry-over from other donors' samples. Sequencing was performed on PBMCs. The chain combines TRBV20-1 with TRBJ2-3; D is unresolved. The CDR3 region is CSANHRDTQYF. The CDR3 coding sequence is TGCAGTGCTAACCATAGAGATACGCAGTATTTT.